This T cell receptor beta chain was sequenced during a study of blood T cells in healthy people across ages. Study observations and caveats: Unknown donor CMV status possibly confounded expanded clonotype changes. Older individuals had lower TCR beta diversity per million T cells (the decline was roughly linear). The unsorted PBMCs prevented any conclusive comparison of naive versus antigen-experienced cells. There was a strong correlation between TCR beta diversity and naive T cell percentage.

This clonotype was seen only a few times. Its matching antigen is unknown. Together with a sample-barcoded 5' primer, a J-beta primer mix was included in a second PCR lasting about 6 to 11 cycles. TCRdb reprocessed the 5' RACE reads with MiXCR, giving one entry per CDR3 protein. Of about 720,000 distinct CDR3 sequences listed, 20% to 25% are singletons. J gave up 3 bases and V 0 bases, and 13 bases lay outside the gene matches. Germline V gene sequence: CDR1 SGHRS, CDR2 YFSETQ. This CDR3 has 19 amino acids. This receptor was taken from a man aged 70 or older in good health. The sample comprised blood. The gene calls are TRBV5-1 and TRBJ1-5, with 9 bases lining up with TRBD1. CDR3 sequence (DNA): TGCGCCAGCAGCTTGGGTCAAGAAAGGGACAGGGTCACCAATCAGCCCCAGCATTTT. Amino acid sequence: CASSLGQERDRVTNQPQHF.